This T cell receptor (beta chain) was sequenced for a study of PD-1 blockade in classical Hodgkin lymphoma. TCRdb keeps only in-frame clones here, not all; method: immunoSEQ multiplex PCR. The sample lists about 110,000 clones, around 89% occurring once. Patients all relapsed after autologous stem cell transplantation, and there was variation in brentuximab vedotin exposure. Best responses included complete response and partial response; otherwise, the best response was progressive disease. The source material was peripheral blood mononuclear cells (PBMCs), sampled before the second cycle of nivolumab. The TCR comes from a human donor with classical Hodgkin lymphoma.

CDR3 sequence reads: CASSQDLRGASGYTF. CDR3 nucleotide sequence: TGCGCCAGCAGCCAAGATCTTAGGGGAGCAAGTGGCTACACCTTC. The chain is built from TRBV4-3 and TRBJ1-2; tentatively, D is TRBD1 (5 bases). Trimming left V 0 bases short and J 7 bases short, with 15 bases between. The CDR3 totals 15 residues. Germline lookup yields CDR1 LGHNA and CDR2 YSLEER.